This T cell receptor beta chain came from a study of cytomegalovirus exposure and HLA in healthy donors. Study-wide context: Most donors, roughly 82% of approximately 400 genotyped, fell in the Caucasian-associated ancestry cluster.

General study results and limits: When analyzed later, a missense DCLRE1C variant was found to be linked to TCR beta V- and J-gene trimming. Among the sequence variants, a highly shared cluster was likely an artifact of sequencing.

Primers for the PCR totalled 60 Vbeta and 13 Jbeta. Measured with immunoSEQ multiplex PCR; TCRdb has only the in-frame clones, and not every one. The data contain some 110,000 clones, 78% of them seen just once; the ten biggest clones take up around 5.1%. This clone was seen a few times. Its antigen is as yet unknown. V lost 1 base to trimming and J lost 7 bases; unmatched junction nucleotides: 7. Germline lookup yields CDR1 LGHNA and CDR2 YNFKEQ. The CDR3 length is 16 residues. J is TRBJ1-6 and V is TRBV4-2; 7 nucleotides match TRBD1. The TCR was taken from a male donor in good health and CMV-seronegative. Sequencing used PBMCs. CDR3 region: CASSQGDQGGNSPLHF. DNA of the CDR3: TGTGCCAGCAGCCAAGGGGACCAGGGGGGCAATTCACCCCTCCACTTT.